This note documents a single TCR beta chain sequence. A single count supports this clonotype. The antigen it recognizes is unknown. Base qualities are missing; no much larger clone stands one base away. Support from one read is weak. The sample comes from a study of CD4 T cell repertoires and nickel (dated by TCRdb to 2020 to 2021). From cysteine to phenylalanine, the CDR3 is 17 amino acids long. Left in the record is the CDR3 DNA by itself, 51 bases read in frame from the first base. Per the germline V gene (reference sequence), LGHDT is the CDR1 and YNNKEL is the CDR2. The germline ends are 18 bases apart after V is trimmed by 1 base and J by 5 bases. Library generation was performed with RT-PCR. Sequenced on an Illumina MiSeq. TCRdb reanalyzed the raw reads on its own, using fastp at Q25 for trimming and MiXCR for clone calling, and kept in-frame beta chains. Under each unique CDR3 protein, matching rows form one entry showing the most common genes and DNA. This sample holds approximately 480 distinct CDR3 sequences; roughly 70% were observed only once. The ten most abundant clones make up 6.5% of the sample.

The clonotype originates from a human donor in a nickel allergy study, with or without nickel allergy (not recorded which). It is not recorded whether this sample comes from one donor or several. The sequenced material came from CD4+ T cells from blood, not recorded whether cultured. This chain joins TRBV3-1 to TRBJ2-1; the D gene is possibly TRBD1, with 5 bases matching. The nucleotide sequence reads TGTGCCAGCAGCCAAGGGTTACGAAAAGGGGTTCACAATGAGCAGTTCTTC. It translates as CASSQGLRKGVHNEQFF.